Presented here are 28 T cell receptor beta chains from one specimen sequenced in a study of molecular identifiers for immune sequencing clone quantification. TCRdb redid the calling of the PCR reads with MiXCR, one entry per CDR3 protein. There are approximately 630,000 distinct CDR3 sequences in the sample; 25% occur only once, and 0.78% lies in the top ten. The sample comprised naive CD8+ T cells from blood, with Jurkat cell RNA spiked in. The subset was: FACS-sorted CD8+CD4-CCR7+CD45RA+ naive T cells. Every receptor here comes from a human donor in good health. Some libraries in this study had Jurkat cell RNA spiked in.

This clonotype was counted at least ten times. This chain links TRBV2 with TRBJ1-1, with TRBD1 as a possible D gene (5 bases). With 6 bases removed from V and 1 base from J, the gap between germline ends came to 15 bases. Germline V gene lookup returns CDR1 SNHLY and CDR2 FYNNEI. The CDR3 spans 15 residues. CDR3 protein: CASSAPGLQNTEAFF. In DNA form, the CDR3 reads TGTGCCAGCAGCGCTCCGGGACTCCAGAACACTGAAGCTTTCTTT.

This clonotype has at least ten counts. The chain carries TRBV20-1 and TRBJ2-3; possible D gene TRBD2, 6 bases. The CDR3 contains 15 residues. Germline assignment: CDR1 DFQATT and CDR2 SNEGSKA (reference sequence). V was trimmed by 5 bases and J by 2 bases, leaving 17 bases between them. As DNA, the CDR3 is TGCAGTGCTGTTTCAGCTAGCGACGTCACAGATACGCAGTATTTT. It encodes CSAVSASDVTDTQYF.

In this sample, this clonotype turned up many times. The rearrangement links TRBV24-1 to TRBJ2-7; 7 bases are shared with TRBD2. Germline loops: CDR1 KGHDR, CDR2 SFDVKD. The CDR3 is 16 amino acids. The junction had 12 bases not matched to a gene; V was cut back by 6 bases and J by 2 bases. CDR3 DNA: TGTGCCACCAGTTATCATCTGGAGCGGGATGCCTACGAGCAGTACTTC. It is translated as CATSYHLERDAYEQYF.

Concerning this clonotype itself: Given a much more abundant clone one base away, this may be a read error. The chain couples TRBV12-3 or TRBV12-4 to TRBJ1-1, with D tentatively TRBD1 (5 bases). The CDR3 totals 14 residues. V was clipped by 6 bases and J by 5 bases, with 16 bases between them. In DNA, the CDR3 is TGTGCCAGCAGCCTGGGCAGCGGGGGGACTGAAGCTTTCTTT. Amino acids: CASSLGSGGTEAFF.

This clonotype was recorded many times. The CDR3 DNA sequence: TGTGCCAGCAGCCGATCCGGGACAGTCGTCGAGCAGTACTTC. As protein: CASSRSGTVVEQYF. The chain couples TRBV3-1 to TRBJ2-7; 7 bases map to TRBD1. Germline CDR1 reads LGHDT; CDR2 reads YNNKEL (reference sequence). CDR3 length: 14 residues. Germline trimming cut 4 bases from V and 6 bases from J; bases unmatched to any gene: 9.

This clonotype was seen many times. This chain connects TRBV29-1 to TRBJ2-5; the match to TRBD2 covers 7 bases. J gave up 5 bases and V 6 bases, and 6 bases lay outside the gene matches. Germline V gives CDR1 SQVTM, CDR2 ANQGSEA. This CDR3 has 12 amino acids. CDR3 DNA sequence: TGCAGCGTGCGGGGGTCGGAGGAGACCCAGTACTTC. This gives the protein CSVRGSEETQYF.

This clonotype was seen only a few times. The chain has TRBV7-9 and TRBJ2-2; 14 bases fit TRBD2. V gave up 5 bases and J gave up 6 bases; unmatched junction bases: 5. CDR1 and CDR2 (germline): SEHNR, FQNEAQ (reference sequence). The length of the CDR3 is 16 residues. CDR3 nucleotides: TGTGCCAGCAGCCTAGGACTAGCGGGAGGTCCCGGGGAGCTGTTTTTT. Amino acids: CASSLGLAGGPGELFF.

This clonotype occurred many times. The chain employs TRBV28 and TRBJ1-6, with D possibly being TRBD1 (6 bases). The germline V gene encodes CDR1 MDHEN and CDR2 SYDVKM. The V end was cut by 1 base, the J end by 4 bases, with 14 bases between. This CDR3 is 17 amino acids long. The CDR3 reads CASSLYREPSYNSPLHF. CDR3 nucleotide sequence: TGTGCCAGCAGTTTATACAGGGAGCCATCATATAATTCACCCCTCCACTTT.

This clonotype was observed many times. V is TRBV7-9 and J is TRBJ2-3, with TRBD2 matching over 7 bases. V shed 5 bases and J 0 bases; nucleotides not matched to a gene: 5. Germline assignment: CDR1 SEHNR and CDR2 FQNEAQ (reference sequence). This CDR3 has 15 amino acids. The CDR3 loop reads CASSPPSGSTDTQYF. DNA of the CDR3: TGTGCCAGCAGCCCCCCTAGCGGAAGCACAGATACGCAGTATTTT.

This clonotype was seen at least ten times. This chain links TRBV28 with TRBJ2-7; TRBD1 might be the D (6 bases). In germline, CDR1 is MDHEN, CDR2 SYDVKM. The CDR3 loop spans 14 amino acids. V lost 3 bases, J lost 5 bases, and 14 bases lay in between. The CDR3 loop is CASSFRTVDHEQYF. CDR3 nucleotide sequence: TGTGCCAGCAGTTTTCGGACAGTCGACCACGAGCAGTACTTC.

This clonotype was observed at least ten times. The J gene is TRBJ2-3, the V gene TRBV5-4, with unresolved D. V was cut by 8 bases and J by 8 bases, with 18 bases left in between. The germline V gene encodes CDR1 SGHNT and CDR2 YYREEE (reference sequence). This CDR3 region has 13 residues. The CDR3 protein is CASKGPHPGTQYF. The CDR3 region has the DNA TGTGCCAGTAAAGGGCCCCACCCCGGTACGCAGTATTTT.

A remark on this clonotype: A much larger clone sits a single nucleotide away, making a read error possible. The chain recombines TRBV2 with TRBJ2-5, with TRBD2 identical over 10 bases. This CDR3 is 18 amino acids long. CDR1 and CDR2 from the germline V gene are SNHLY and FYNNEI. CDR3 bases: TGTGCCAGCAGAGAAGTGGCTAGCGGGGGCCTCGCCCTGGAGACCCAGTACTTC. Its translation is CASREVASGGLALETQYF.

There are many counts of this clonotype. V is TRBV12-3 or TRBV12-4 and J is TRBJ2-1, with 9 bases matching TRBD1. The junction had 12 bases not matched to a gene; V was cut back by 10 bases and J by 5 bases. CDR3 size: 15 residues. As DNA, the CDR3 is TGTGCCACCAAACGGTACAGGGGGCCCGACAATGAGCAGTTCTTC. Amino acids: CATKRYRGPDNEQFF.

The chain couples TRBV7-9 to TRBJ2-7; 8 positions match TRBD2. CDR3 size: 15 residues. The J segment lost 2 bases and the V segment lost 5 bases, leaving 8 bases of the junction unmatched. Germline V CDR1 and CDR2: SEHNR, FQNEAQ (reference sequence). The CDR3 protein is CASSEGGSGTYEQYF. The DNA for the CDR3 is TGTGCCAGCAGCGAGGGTGGTAGCGGGACCTACGAGCAGTACTTC.

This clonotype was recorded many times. CDR3: CASSFGLRNTEAFF. In DNA form, the CDR3 reads TGTGCCAGCAGTTTTGGACTGAGGAACACTGAAGCTTTCTTT. V gene TRBV28 combines with J gene TRBJ1-1; D not resolved. Trimming shortened V by 3 bases and J by 1 base, and 9 bases separated the two germline ends. This CDR3 has 14 amino acids. Germline CDR1 reads MDHEN; CDR2 reads SYDVKM.

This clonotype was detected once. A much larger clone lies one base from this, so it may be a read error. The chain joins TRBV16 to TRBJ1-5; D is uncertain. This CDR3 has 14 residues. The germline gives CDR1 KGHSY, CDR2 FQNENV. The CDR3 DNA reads TGTGCCGGCAGCCACACACATAGCAATCAGCCCCAGCATTTT. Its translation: CAGSHTHSNQPQHF.

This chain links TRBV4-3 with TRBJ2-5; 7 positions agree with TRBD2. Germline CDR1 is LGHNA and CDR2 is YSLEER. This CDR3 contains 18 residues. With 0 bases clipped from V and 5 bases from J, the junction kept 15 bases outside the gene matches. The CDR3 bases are TGCGCCAGCAGCCAAGATAGAATCGTAGGCGGGAGTGGTGAGACCCAGTACTTC. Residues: CASSQDRIVGGSGETQYF.

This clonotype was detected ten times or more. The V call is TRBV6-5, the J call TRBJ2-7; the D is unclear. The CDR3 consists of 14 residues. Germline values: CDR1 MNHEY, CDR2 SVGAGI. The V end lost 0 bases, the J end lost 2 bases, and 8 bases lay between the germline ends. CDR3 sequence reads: CASSYSSGTYEQYF. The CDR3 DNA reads TGTGCCAGCAGTTACTCGTCTGGGACCTACGAGCAGTACTTC.

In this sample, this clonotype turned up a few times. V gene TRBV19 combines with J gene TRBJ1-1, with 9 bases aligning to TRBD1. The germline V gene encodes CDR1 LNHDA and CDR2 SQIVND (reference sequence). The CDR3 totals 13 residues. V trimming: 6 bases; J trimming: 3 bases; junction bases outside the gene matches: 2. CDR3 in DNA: TGTGCCAGTAGGGGACAGGGAGACACTGAAGCTTTCTTT. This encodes CASRGQGDTEAFF.

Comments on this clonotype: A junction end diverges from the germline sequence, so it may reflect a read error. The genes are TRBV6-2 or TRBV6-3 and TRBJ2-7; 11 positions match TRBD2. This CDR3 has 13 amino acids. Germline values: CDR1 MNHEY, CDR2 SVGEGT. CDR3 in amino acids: CGSSRLAGYEQYF. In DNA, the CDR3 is TGTGGCAGCAGTAGACTAGCGGGATACGAGCAGTACTTC.

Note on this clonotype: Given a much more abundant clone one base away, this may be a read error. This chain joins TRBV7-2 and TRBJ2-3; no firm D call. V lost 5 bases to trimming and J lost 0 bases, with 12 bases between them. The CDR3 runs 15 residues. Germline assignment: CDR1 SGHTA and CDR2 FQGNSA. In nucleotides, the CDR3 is TGTGCCAGCAGCAGACCAGCAGATAGCACAGATACGCAGTATTTT. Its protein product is CASSRPADSTDTQYF.

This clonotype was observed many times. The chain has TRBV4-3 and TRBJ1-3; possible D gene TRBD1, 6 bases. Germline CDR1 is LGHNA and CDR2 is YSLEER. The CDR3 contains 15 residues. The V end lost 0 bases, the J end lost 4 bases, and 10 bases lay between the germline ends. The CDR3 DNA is TGCGCCAGCAGCCAAGATCCGGGGGCCGGAAACACCATATATTTT. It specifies CASSQDPGAGNTIYF.

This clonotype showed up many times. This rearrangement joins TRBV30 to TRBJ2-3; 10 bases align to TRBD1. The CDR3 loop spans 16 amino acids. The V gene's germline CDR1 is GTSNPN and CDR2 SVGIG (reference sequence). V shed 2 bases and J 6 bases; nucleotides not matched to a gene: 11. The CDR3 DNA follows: TGTGCCTGGAGTCATGACGACAGGGGGCACGGGGATACGCAGTATTTT. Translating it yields CAWSHDDRGHGDTQYF.

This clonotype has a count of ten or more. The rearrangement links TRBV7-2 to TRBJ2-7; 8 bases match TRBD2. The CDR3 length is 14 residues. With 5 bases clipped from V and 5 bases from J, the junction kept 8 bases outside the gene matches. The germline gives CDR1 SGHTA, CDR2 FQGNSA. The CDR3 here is CASSRVGGAHEQYF. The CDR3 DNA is TGTGCCAGCAGCCGCGTCGGGGGGGCCCACGAGCAGTACTTC.

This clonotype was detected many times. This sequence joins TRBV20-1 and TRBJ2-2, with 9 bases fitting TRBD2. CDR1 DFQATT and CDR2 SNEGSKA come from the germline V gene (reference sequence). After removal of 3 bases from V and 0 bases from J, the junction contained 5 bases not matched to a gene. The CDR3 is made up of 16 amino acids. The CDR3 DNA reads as TGCAGTGCTAGGGAACTAGCGGGCGCGAACACCGGGGAGCTGTTTTTT. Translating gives CSARELAGANTGELFF.

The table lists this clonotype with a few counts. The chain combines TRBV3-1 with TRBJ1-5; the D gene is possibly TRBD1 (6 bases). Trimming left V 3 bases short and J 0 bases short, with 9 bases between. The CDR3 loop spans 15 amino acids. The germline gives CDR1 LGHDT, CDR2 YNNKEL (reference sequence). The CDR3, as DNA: TGTGCCAGCAGCCAGATACAGGGTAGCAATCAGCCCCAGCATTTT. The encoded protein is CASSQIQGSNQPQHF.

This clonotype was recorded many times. The chain's CDR3 is CASSLPVMRRTDTQYF. DNA for the CDR3: TGTGCCAGCAGCTTGCCAGTCATGCGGCGCACAGATACGCAGTATTTT. This chain links TRBV5-6 with TRBJ2-3; D gene unclear. The germline V and J ends were trimmed by 1 base and 1 base, with 13 bases remaining between them. Germline V CDR1 and CDR2: SGHDT, YYEEEE. The CDR3 sequence is 16 residues long.

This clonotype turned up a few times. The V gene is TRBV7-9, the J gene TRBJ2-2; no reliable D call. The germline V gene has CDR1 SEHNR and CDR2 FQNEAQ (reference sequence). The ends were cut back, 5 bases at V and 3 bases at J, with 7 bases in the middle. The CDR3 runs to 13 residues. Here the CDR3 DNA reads TGTGCCAGCAGCCCGGACCACACCGGGGAGCTGTTTTTT. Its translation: CASSPDHTGELFF. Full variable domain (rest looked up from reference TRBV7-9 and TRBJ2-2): DTGVSQNPRHKITKRGQNVTFRCDPISEHNRLYWYRQTLGQGPEFLTYFQNEAQLEKSRLLSDRFSAERPKGSFSTLEIQRTEQGDSAMYLCASSPDHTGELFFGEGSRLTVL.